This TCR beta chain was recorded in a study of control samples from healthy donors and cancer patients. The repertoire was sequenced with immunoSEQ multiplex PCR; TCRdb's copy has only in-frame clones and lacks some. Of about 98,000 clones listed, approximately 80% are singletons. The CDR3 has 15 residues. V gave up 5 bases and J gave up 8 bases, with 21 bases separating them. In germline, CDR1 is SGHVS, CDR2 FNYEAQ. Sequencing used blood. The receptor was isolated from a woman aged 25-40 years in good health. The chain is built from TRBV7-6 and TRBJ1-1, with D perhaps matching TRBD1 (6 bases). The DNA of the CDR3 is TGTGCCAGCAGCCCGGGAGGGGGGCTTAAACCGGAAGCTTTCTTT. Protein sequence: CASSPGGGLKPEAFF.